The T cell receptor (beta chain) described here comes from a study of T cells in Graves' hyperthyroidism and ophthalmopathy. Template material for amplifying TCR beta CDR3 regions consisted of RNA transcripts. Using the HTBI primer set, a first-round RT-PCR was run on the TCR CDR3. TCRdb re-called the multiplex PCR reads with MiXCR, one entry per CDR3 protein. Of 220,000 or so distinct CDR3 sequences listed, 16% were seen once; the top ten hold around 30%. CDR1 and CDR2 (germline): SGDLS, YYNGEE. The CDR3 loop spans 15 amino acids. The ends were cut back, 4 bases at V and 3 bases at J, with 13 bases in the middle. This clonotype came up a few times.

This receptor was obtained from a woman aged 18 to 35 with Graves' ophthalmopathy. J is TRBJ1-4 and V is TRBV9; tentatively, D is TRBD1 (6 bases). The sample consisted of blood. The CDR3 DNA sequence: TGTGCCAGCAGCCCTCGGGGGCAGCCTAATGAAAAACTGTTTTTT. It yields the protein CASSPRGQPNEKLFF. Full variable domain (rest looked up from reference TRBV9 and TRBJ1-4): DSGVTQTPKHLITATGQRVTLRCSPRSGDLSVYWYQQSLDQGLQFLIQYYNGEERAKGNILERFSAQQFPDLHSELNLSSLELGDSALYFCASSPRGQPNEKLFFGSGTQLSVL.